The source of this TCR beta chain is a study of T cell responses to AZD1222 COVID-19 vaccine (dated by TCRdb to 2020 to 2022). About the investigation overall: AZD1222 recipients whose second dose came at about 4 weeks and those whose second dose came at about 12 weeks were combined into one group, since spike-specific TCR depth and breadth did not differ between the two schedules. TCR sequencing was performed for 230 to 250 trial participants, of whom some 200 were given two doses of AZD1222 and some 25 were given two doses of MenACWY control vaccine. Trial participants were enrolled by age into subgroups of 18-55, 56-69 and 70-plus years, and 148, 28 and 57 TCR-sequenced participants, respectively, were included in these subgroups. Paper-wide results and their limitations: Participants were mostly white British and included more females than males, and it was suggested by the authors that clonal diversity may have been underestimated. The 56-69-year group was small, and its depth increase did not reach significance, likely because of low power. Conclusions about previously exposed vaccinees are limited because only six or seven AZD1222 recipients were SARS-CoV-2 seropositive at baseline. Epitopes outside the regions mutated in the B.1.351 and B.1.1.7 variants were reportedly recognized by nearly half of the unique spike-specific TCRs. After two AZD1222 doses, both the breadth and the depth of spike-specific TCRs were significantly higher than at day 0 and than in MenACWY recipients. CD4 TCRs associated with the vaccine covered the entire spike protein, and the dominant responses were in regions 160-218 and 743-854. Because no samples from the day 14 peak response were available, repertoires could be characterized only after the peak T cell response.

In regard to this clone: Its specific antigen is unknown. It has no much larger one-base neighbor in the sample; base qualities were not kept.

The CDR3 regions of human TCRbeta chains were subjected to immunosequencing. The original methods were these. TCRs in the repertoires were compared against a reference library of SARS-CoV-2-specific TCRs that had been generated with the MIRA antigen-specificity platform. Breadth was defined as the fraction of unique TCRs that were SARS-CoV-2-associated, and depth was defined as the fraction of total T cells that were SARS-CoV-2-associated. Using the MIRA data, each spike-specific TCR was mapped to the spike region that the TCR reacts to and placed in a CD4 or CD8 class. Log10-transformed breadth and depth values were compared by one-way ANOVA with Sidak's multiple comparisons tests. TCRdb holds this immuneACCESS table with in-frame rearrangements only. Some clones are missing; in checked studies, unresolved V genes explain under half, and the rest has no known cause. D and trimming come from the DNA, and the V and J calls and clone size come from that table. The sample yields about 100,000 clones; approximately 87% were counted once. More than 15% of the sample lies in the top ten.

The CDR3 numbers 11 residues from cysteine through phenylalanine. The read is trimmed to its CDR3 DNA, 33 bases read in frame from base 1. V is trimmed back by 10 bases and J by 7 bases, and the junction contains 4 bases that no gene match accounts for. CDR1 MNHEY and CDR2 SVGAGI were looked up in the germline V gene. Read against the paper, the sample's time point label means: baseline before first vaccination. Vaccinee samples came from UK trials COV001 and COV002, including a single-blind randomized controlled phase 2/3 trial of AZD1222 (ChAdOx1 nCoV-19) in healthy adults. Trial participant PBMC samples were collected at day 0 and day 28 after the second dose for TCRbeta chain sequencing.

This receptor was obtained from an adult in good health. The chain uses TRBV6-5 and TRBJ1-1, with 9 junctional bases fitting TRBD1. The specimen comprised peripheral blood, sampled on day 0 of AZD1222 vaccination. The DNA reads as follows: TGTGCCACGGGACAGGGTGGTGAAGCTTTCTTT. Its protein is CATGQGGEAFF.